The source of this TCR beta chain is a study of shared clonotypes between healthy human individuals. Germline loops: CDR1 SEHNR, CDR2 FQNEAQ (reference sequence). J gave up 0 bases and V 4 bases, and 1 base lay outside the gene matches. The CDR3 contains 15 residues. Measured with immunoSEQ multiplex PCR; TCRdb has only the in-frame clones, and not every one. The sample has some 360,000 clones, around 67% seen once. The sequence was collected from a man aged 25-45 years in good health. The sequenced material came from memory CD4+ T cells sorted from blood. Documented subset: CD45RA-negative fraction. The chain has TRBV7-9 and TRBJ2-4, with 9 bases identical to TRBD2. The chain's CDR3 is CASSSAGGAKNIQYF. The CDR3 nucleotides read TGTGCCAGCAGCTCAGCGGGGGGAGCCAAAAACATTCAGTACTTC.